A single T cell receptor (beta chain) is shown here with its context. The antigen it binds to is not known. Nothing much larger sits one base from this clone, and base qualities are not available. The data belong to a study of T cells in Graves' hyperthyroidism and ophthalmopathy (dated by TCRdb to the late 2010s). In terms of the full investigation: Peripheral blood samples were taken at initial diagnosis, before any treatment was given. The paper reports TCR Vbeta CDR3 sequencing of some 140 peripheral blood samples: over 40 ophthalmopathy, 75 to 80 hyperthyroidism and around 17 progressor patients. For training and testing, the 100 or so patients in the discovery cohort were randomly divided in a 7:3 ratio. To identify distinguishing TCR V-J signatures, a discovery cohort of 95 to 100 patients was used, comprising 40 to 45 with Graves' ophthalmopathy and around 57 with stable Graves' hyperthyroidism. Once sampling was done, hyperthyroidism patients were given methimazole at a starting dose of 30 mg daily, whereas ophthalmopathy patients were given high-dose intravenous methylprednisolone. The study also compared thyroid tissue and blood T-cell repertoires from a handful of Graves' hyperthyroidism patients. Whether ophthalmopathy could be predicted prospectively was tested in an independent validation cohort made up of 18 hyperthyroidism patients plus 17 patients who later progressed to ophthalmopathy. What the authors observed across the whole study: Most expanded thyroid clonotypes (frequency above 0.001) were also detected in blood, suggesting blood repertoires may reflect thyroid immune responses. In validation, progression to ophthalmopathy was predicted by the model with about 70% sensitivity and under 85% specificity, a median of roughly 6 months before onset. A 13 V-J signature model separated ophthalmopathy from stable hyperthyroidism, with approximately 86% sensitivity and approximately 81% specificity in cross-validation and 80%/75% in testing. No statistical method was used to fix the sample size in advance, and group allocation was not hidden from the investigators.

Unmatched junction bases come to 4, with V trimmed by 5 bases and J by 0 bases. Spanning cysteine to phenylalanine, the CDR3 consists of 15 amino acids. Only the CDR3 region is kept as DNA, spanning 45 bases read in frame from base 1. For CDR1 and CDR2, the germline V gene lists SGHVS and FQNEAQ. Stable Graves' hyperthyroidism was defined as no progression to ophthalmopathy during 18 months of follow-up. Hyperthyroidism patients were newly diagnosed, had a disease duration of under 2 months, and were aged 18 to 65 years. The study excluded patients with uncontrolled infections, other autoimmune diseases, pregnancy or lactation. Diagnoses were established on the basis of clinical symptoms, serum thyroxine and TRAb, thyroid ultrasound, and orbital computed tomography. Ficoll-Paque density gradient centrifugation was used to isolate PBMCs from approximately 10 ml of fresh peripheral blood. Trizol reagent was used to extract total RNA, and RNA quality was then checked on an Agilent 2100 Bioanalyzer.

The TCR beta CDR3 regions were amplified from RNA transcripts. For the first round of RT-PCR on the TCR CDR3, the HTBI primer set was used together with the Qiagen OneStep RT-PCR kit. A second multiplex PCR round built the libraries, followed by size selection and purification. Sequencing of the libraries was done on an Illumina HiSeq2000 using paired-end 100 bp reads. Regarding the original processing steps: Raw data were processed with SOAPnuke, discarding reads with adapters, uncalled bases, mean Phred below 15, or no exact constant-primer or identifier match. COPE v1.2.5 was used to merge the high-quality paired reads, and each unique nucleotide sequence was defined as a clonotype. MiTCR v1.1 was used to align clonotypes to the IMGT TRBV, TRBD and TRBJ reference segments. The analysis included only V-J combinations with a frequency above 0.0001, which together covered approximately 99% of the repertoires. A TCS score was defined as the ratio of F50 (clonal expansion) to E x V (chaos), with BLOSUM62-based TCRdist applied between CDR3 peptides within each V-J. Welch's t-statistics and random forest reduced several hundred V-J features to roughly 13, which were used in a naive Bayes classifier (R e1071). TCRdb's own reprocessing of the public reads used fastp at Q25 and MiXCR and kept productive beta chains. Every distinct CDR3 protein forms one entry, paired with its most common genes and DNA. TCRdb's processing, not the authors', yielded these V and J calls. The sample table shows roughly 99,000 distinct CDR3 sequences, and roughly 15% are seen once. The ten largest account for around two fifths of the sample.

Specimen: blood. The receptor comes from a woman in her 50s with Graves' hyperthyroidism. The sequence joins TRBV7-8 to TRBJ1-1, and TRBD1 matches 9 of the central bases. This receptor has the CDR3 CASSLGTGMNTEAFF. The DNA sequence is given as TGTGCCAGCAGCCTAGGGACAGGGATGAACACTGAAGCTTTCTTT.